These 31 T cell receptor beta chains were sequenced from one sample in a study of T cell repertoires in cytomegalovirus infection. TCRdb re-called the reads through MiXCR, storing one row per CDR3 protein. Among approximately 910,000 distinct CDR3 sequences, 31% were seen once, and the ten largest hold over 12%. These receptors are not linked to any known antigen. The material was cultured CD8+ T cells from PBMCs, obtained from culture after CMV antigen stimulation. The receptors were gathered from a human donor in good health (CMV status not recorded). Some clones in this sample may be carry-over from other donors' samples.

The chain couples TRBV6-6 to TRBJ2-7; no firm D call. Per germline, CDR1 MNHNY and CDR2 SVGAGI (reference sequence). This CDR3 contains 14 residues. Trimming removed 5 bases from V and 1 base from J, with 12 bases in between. CDR3 sequence reads: CASSDETTSYEQYV. As DNA, the CDR3 is TGTGCCAGCAGTGACGAAACTACATCCTACGAGCAGTACGTC.

With regard to this clonotype: This may be a read error: a much more frequent sequence differs by one nucleotide. V gene TRBV7-6 combines with J gene TRBJ2-2; the D gene is possibly TRBD2 (5 bases). Germline V gene data show CDR1 as SGHVS and CDR2 as FNYEAQ. This CDR3 contains 17 residues. CDR3 amino acids: CASSLFWRQSNTGEPFF. The CDR3 region has the DNA TGTGCCAGCAGCTTATTTTGGCGTCAGTCCAACACCGGGGAGCCGTTTTTT.

V and J are TRBV2 and TRBJ2-3; D ambiguous. CDR1 and CDR2 (germline): SNHLY, FYNNEI. CDR3 length equals 13 residues. Trimming removed 7 bases from V and 5 bases from J, with 13 bases in between. The CDR3 nucleotides are TGTGCCAGCATGTGGTACGATATAGATACGCAGTATTTT. The encoded protein is CASMWYDIDTQYF.

A few counts support this clonotype. In nucleotides, the CDR3 is TGCGCCAGCAGCTTAGTCAACGCAGGGGTGAACACTGAAGCTTTCTTT. This encodes CASSLVNAGVNTEAFF. This sequence joins TRBV5-1 and TRBJ1-1; D is possibly TRBD1 (6 bases). Germline CDR1 is SGHRS and CDR2 is YFSETQ. Trimming took 2 bases from V and 0 from J, leaving 14 bases between them. The CDR3 runs to 16 residues.

This clonotype was detected many times. The chain combines TRBV7-8 with TRBJ2-5, with D perhaps being TRBD1 or TRBD2 (7 bases each). CDR1 is SGHVS, CDR2 FQNEAQ, per germline. Trimming took 5 bases from V and 9 from J, leaving 22 bases between them. CDR3 length: 15 amino acids. Written as DNA, the CDR3 is TGTGCCAGCAGCAGCGGACAGGTGGGGGGGGAGGCCCAGTACTTC. Protein: CASSSGQVGGEAQYF.

There are a few counts of this clonotype. The V call is TRBV7-6, the J call TRBJ1-2; no firm D call. Trimming cost V 3 bases and J 0 bases, with 14 bases left between them. The CDR3 spans 16 residues. CDR1 is SGHVS, CDR2 FNYEAQ, per germline. This CDR3 reads CASSFGKTEANYGYTF. The CDR3 coding sequence is TGTGCCAGCAGCTTCGGGAAAACCGAAGCTAACTATGGCTACACCTTC.

This sequence joins TRBV11-1 and TRBJ1-4; 9 bases line up with TRBD1. Germline assignment: CDR1 SGHAT and CDR2 FQDESV (reference sequence). With V trimmed by 5 bases and J by 7 bases, 11 bases remained unmatched. This CDR3 region has 16 residues. The CDR3 DNA reads TGTGCCAGCAGCGGTGCCGGCGGGACAGGGAGTGAAAAACTGTTTTTT. Translating gives CASSGAGGTGSEKLFF.

To note about this clonotype: Since a much larger clone is just one base distant, this may be a read error. The chain employs TRBV7-6 and TRBJ2-7; 10 positions match TRBD2. The V and J ends lost 6 bases and 3 bases, in that order; junction bases with no gene match: 11. The CDR3 has 16 residues. Per germline, CDR1 SGHVS and CDR2 FNYEAQ. Here the CDR3 reads CASRLKASGGIYEQYF. The CDR3 DNA reads TGTGCCAGCAGATTAAAGGCTAGCGGGGGCATCTACGAGCAGTACTTC.

The gene calls are TRBV6-5 and TRBJ2-1; D not certain. The CDR3 spans 15 residues. V lost 2 bases and J 0 bases, leaving 8 bases between the germline ends. Germline loops: CDR1 MNHEY, CDR2 SVGAGI. CDR3 bases: TGTGCCAGCAGTTACGCATACCTCTCCTACAATGAGCAGTTCTTC. Translated, it gives CASSYAYLSYNEQFF.

This clonotype was seen a few times. CDR3 coding DNA: TGTGCCAGCAGTTTAGGGGAGGGGGGGAGTCAAGAGACCCAGTACTTC. It is translated as CASSLGEGGSQETQYF. This chain joins TRBV12-3 or TRBV12-4 and TRBJ2-5, with D possibly being TRBD2 (7 bases). The CDR3 has 16 residues. V was clipped by 1 base and J by 2 bases, with 14 bases between them.

The chain couples TRBV19 to TRBJ2-5; D may be TRBD1 (6 bases). The CDR3 sequence is 15 residues long. Trimming cost V 2 bases and J 4 bases, with 14 bases left between them. Germline CDR1 reads LNHDA; CDR2 reads SQIVND (reference sequence). The CDR3 loop is CASSISAGAGETQYF. For the CDR3, the DNA is TGTGCCAGTAGTATATCTGCAGGGGCCGGAGAGACCCAGTACTTC.

The gene calls are TRBV2 and TRBJ1-1, with TRBD1 matching over 9 bases. Trimming took 6 bases from V and 1 from J; bases not matched to a gene: 12. The CDR3 is 17 residues long. CDR1 is SNHLY and CDR2 is FYNNEI in the germline V gene. The CDR3 is CASSVSPDRGENTEAFF. The CDR3 DNA reads TGTGCCAGCAGCGTCAGCCCCGACAGGGGGGAGAACACTGAAGCTTTCTTT.

V usage is TRBV14 and J usage is TRBJ2-1; D remains ambiguous. Trimming stripped 1 base from V and 5 bases from J, with 6 bases between. Germline V lookup: CDR1 SGHDN, CDR2 FVKESK. The CDR3 contains 13 residues. In DNA form, the CDR3 reads TGTGCCAGCAGCCAAGCAGGAAACAATGAGCAGTTCTTC. This sequence encodes CASSQAGNNEQFF.

This clonotype turned up a few times. V is TRBV5-1 and J is TRBJ1-6, with D unclear. The CDR3 totals 15 residues. V dropped 0 bases and J dropped 8 bases, with 12 bases sitting between them. The germline CDR1 and CDR2 sequences are SGHRS and YFSETQ. In DNA form, the CDR3 reads TGCGCCAGCAGCTTGGACGGCCTGGACTATTCACCCCTCCACTTT. It encodes CASSLDGLDYSPLHF.

Here the CDR3 DNA reads TGTGCCAGCAGCTTAGGCGGACTAGCGGGGGGGCAAGATACGCAGTATTTT. Translated: CASSLGGLAGGQDTQYF. This rearrangement joins TRBV7-6 to TRBJ2-3, with 15 bases fitting TRBD2. This CDR3 contains 17 residues. J gave up 5 bases and V 1 base, and 4 bases lay outside the gene matches. Germline V gene data show CDR1 as SGHVS and CDR2 as FNYEAQ.

This clonotype has more than one count but fewer than ten. This chain joins TRBV6-5 and TRBJ2-1, with 14 bases fitting TRBD2. The J segment lost 12 bases and the V segment lost 5 bases, leaving 9 bases of the junction unmatched. This CDR3 has 15 amino acids. CDR1 MNHEY and CDR2 SVGAGI come from the germline V gene. DNA of the CDR3: TGTGCCAGCAGTACCGGGACTAGCGGGGGAGGACGGCAGTTCTTC. Translated: CASSTGTSGGGRQFF.

This clonotype was observed a few times. The CDR3 DNA is TGTGCCAGCACCCCTGAGGGGGCGGGCACTGAAGCTTTCTTT. As protein: CASTPEGAGTEAFF. The genes are TRBV7-9 and TRBJ1-1; 7 nucleotides agree with TRBD1. The CDR3 consists of 14 residues. J lost 4 bases, V lost 7 bases, and 9 bases had no gene match. Germline V gene sequence: CDR1 SEHNR, CDR2 FQNEAQ (reference sequence).

The rearrangement joins TRBV6-5 to TRBJ2-1; D is uncertain. Germline CDR1 reads MNHEY; CDR2 reads SVGAGI. This CDR3 contains 16 residues. The ends were cut back, 4 bases at V and 3 bases at J, with 16 bases in the middle. The CDR3 DNA follows: TGTGCCAGCAGTTCCCGGGCAGAGAGCTTCTACAATGAGCAGTTCTTC. Protein: CASSSRAESFYNEQFF.

This clonotype was observed a handful of times. The chain links TRBV19 to TRBJ1-1; D remains unclear. CDR1 is LNHDA, CDR2 SQIVND, per germline (reference sequence). V dropped 4 bases and J dropped 6 bases, with 6 bases sitting between them. This CDR3 has 11 residues. CDR3 in amino acids: CASSTVAEAFF. CDR3 sequence (DNA): TGTGCCAGTAGTACAGTAGCTGAAGCTTTCTTT. The full variable domain, its missing parts supplied by reference TRBV19 and TRBJ1-1, is DGGITQSPKYLFRKEGQNVTLSCEQNLNHDAMYWYRQDPGQGLRLIYYSQIVNDFQKGDIAEGYSVSREKKESFPLTVTSAQKNPTAFYLCASSTVAEAFFGQGTRLTVV.

This clonotype has a count of ten or more. The chain recombines TRBV7-6 with TRBJ1-1, with a possible D match to TRBD1 (5 bases). Germline V lookup: CDR1 SGHVS, CDR2 FNYEAQ. V lost 4 bases, J lost 6 bases, and 18 bases lay in between. The CDR3 spans 15 residues. CDR3 loop: CASSSTLLRGAEAFF. Here the CDR3 DNA reads TGTGCCAGCAGCTCCACCCTTCTAAGGGGCGCTGAAGCTTTCTTT.

The chain has TRBV27 and TRBJ1-5, with TRBD1 matching 8 bases. V lost 1 base to trimming and J lost 2 bases; unmatched junction nucleotides: 7. The CDR3 length is 17 residues. CDR1 and CDR2 (germline): MNHEY, SMNVEV (reference sequence). This CDR3 is CASSLYAGGEGNQPQHF. The CDR3 region has the DNA TGTGCCAGCAGTTTATACGCAGGGGGCGAGGGCAATCAGCCCCAGCATTTT.

This clonotype showed up just a few times. The rearrangement uses TRBV20-1 and TRBJ2-7; 7 bases agree with TRBD1. V trimming: 8 bases; J trimming: 10 bases; junction bases outside the gene matches: 23. The CDR3 contains 15 residues. Germline values: CDR1 DFQATT, CDR2 SNEGSKA (reference sequence). CDR3 DNA: TGCAGTACCCAATCACTTCTTCACCAGGGGGATTACCAGTACTTC. It encodes CSTQSLLHQGDYQYF.

The V call is TRBV2, the J call TRBJ1-1; possible D gene TRBD1, 5 bases. Germline CDR1 and CDR2: SNHLY and FYNNEI. The CDR3 sequence is 11 residues long. Trimming shortened V by 7 bases and J by 7 bases, and 10 bases separated the two germline ends. CDR3 coding DNA: TGTGCCAGCATCCGGGACCGTGAAGCTTTCTTT. This translates into CASIRDREAFF.

This clonotype was detected a few times. The chain links TRBV19 to TRBJ1-1, with D uncertain. Trimming shortened V by 3 bases and J by 10 bases, and 9 bases separated the two germline ends. Looked up from germline, CDR1 is LNHDA and CDR2 is SQIVND (reference sequence). The CDR3 has 11 amino acids. For the CDR3, the DNA is TGTGCCAGTAGTATGGGTTTTCCAGCTTTCTTT. This sequence encodes CASSMGFPAFF.

The chain recombines TRBV29-1 with TRBJ2-7; 7 nucleotides match TRBD2. The germline CDR1 and CDR2 sequences are SQVTM and ANQGSEA. The length of the CDR3 is 12 residues. Trimming took 2 bases from V and 7 from J; bases not matched to a gene: 5. CDR3 amino acids: CSVENLGGEQYF. The CDR3 bases are TGCAGCGTTGAAAATCTGGGGGGGGAGCAGTACTTC.

Points on this clonotype: The junction departs from the called germline gene at one end, perhaps through a read error. This chain connects TRBV7-6 to TRBJ1-1; perhaps TRBD1 as D (5 bases). From germline, CDR1 is SGHVS and CDR2 FNYEAQ. The CDR3 contains 16 residues. DNA of the CDR3: TGTGCTAGCAGCCAGCTCCCTGCAGGGAGGGACACTGAAGCTTTCTTT. It is translated as CASSQLPAGRDTEAFF.

This clonotype was seen once. The chain uses TRBV19 and TRBJ2-6; TRBD1 might be the D (6 bases). The germline V gene has CDR1 LNHDA and CDR2 SQIVND (reference sequence). V lost 7 bases and J lost 3, with 10 bases in between. This CDR3 spans 14 amino acids. This chain's CDR3 is CASNRVYGANVLTF. The DNA for the CDR3 is TGTGCCAGTAACAGGGTTTATGGGGCCAACGTCCTGACTTTC.

Concerning this clonotype itself: A far larger clone lies a single base away; this is likely a read error. This chain connects TRBV5-6 to TRBJ2-1; TRBD1 aligns across 8 bases. There are 14 residues in the CDR3. V lost 2 bases to trimming and J lost 7 bases; unmatched junction nucleotides: 5. Germline values: CDR1 SGHDT, CDR2 YYEEEE. CDR3 nucleotide sequence: TGTGCCAGCAGCTTCCCGGGACAGGAGAATGAGCAGTTCTTC. Translation: CASSFPGQENEQFF.

The V and J genes are TRBV15 and TRBJ2-3; 11 bases map to TRBD2. J was trimmed by 6 bases and V by 8 bases; bases with no gene match: 7. The CDR3 is made up of 14 amino acids. Germline lookup yields CDR1 LNHNV and CDR2 YYDKDF (reference sequence). The CDR3 sequence: CATSLSGGADTQYF. The CDR3 nucleotides are TGTGCCACCTCCCTTAGCGGGGGGGCGGATACGCAGTATTTT.

As DNA, the CDR3 is TGTGCCAGCAGTGAGTGGTCTTACTCCTTACAGGACAATGAGCAGTTCTTC. Translated: CASSEWSYSLQDNEQFF. The V and J genes are TRBV6-6 and TRBJ2-1; TRBD1 is a possible D gene (5 bases). The CDR3 contains 17 residues. Germline V gene data show CDR1 as MNHNY and CDR2 as SVGAGI (reference sequence). V dropped 5 bases and J dropped 5 bases, with 22 bases sitting between them.

This clonotype was detected only a few times. This chain links TRBV5-8 with TRBJ2-1; 9 bases match TRBD2. With 1 base clipped from V and 5 bases from J, the junction kept 7 bases outside the gene matches. Germline lookup yields CDR1 SGHTS and CDR2 YDEGEE. The CDR3 is made up of 16 amino acids. The CDR3 loop is CASSLIGTSSNNEQFF. The CDR3 nucleotides are TGTGCCAGCAGCTTGATCGGGACTAGCAGTAACAATGAGCAGTTCTTC.